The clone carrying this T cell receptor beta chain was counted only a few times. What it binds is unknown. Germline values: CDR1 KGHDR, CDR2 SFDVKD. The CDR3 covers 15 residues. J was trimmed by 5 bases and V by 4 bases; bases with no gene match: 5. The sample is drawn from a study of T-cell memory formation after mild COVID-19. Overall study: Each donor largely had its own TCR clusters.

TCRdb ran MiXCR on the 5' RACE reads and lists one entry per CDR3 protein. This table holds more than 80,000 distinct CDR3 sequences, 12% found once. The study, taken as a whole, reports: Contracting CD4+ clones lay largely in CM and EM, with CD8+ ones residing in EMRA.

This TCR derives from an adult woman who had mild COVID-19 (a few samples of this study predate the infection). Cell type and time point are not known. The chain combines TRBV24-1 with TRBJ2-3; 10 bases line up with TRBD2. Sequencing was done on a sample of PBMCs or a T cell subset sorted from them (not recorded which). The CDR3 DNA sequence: TGTGCCACCAGTGACCTAGCGGGGGAAGGAGATACGCAGTATTTT. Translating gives CATSDLAGEGDTQYF.